The entry below describes one TCR beta chain. What antigen it recognizes has not been identified. The input lacks base qualities; no much larger clone sits a single base away. The germline V gene sets CDR1 to SGHDT and CDR2 to YYEEEE. Reading from cysteine to phenylalanine, the CDR3 counts 14 amino acids. CDR3 DNA only is kept here, 42 bases in frame from base 1. Compared with germline, V lacks 3 bases and J lacks 0 bases; bases without a gene match: 3. The sample comes from a study of blood T cell repertoires in COVID-19 (dated by TCRdb to the early 2020s). For context, the study as a whole: Samples from collaborators originated in the United States, Italy and Spain and spanned both the acute and convalescent phases of COVID-19. Where available, HLA class I and class II types were taken from metadata supplied by the sample provider and were not determined by assay-based typing. The samples were drawn from two sources: the first 160 participants of the ongoing ImmuneRACE study, and about 1,300 subjects contributed by 6 global collaborators. Nearly every sample came with metadata listing a de-identified subject ID, COVID-19 status, age in years and sex. The prospective study material was composed of cDNA or gDNA derived from T cells, B-cell-depleted T cells, or PBMCs. The repertoires were released in a freely available public database intended as a resource for research on the immune response to SARS-CoV-2. The dataset comprised deeply sampled blood TCRbeta repertoires from subjects exposed to, actively infected with, or recovered from COVID-19. What the research found in general, with its limitations: Clinical and demographic metadata were provided uncurated, with the amount varying by source and participant.

TCRbeta CDR3 regions were amplified from genomic DNA by means of the immunoSEQ Assay, a bias-controlled multiplex PCR. On the study's bioinformatics: The number of nucleated cells in each sample was estimated from the amplification of reference gene primers within the assay. To quantify the absolute abundance of each unique TCRbeta CDR3 rearrangement, sequence reads were collapsed and filtered. For each sample, productive Simpson clonality was calculated as the square root of Simpson's diversity index across productive rearrangements. TCRdb retrieved this table from immuneACCESS and kept in-frame rearrangements only. Not all clones are present; in checked studies, unresolved V genes account for under half, and no reason is known for the remainder. Clonal size and the V and J genes are those of that table, whereas D and trimming came from the DNA. The table for this sample lists about 200,000 clones; approximately 89% of them were counted only once. About 4% of the sample comes from the top ten.

Participants in the prospective study were aged roughly 18 to 100 years, lived in 20 to 25 United States geographic areas, and enrolled through a virtual design. In the prospective study, cohorts were assigned on the basis of participant-reported clinical history obtained from a screening survey and a study questionnaire. In the prospective study, mobile phlebotomists collected whole blood, serum and a nasopharyngeal or oropharyngeal swab from each participant. Participants in the prospective study had the option to provide additional blood draws and questionnaires over a roughly two-month period. Prospective study blood samples were shipped either frozen or at room temperature before DNA extraction.

Sample: PBMCs or T cells enriched from blood (not recorded which). This receptor was identified in a young woman with acute COVID-19. The chain links TRBV5-6 with TRBJ2-7, with 7 bases matching TRBD2. The nucleotide sequence is TGTGCCAGCAGCTACGGGACTATCTCCTACGAGCAGTACTTC. It specifies CASSYGTISYEQYF.